These 18 T cell receptor beta chains came from one sample sequenced in a study of spatial heterogeneity in lung cancer. MiXCR, applied by TCRdb to the 5' RACE reads, yields one record per CDR3 protein. The data show about 82,000 distinct CDR3 sequences, with around an eighth seen just once and roughly 4.2% held by the top ten. The time point: sample taken at primary tumor resection. Unsorted whole RNA from tumor, nontumor lung or frozen PBMC underwent sequencing. The specimen was PBMCs, collected at surgery. The receptors were sampled from a male donor with early-stage non-small cell lung cancer.

This rearrangement joins TRBV5-1 to TRBJ1-2; 7 nucleotides agree with TRBD1. With 4 bases clipped from V and 6 bases from J, the junction kept 3 bases outside the gene matches. CDR1 and CDR2 from the germline V gene are SGHRS and YFSETQ. The CDR3 loop spans 12 amino acids. The DNA for the CDR3 is TGCGCCAGCAGCGTGGGACAGAATGGCTACACCTTC. Protein product: CASSVGQNGYTF.

This clonotype turned up a few times. This chain links TRBV29-1 with TRBJ2-6; 7 bases agree with TRBD1. Germline V gene data show CDR1 as SQVTM and CDR2 as ANQGSEA. The CDR3 covers 15 residues. The J segment lost 0 bases and the V segment lost 4 bases, leaving 3 bases of the junction unmatched. CDR3 in DNA: TGCAGCGTTGGACAGGGAAACTCTGGGGCCAACGTCCTGACTTTC. It translates to CSVGQGNSGANVLTF.

The rearrangement joins TRBV6-2 or TRBV6-3 to TRBJ2-5; D remains unclear. The germline gives CDR1 MNHEY, CDR2 SVGEGT. Trimming took off 6 bases at V and 4 bases at J, with 3 bases between the two ends. This CDR3 is 10 amino acids long. CDR3 coding DNA: TGTGCCAGCAGAGGAGAGACCCAGTACTTC. This gives the protein CASRGETQYF.

This clonotype was seen at least ten times. The chain has TRBV5-4 and TRBJ1-1, with D perhaps matching TRBD1 (5 bases). V lost 1 base and J 3 bases, leaving 10 bases between the germline ends. This CDR3 spans 14 amino acids. The germline V gene encodes CDR1 SGHNT and CDR2 YYREEE (reference sequence). CDR3 DNA sequence: TGTGCCAGCAGCTTGAACGCAGGGTACACTGAAGCTTTCTTT. Encoded protein: CASSLNAGYTEAFF.

V gene TRBV5-1 combines with J gene TRBJ2-3; TRBD2 matches at 8 bases. V was pared by 10 bases and J by 0 bases, with 7 bases of the junction left unmatched. CDR3 length: 14 amino acids. Germline CDR1 and CDR2: SGHRS and YFSETQ. In DNA, the CDR3 is TGCGCCTCCGGGGGGGGGGCTAGCACAGATACGCAGTATTTT. Amino acid sequence: CASGGGASTDTQYF.

This clonotype was counted between two and nine times. This sequence joins TRBV5-1 and TRBJ2-3; D is unclear. The CDR3 length is 16 residues. CDR1 is SGHRS and CDR2 is YFSETQ in the germline V gene. V was cut by 0 bases and J by 5 bases, with 16 bases left in between. CDR3 protein: CASSLGGPTHIDTQYF. The DNA of the CDR3 is TGCGCCAGCAGCTTGGGTGGGCCCACACACATAGATACGCAGTATTTT.

This clonotype was detected only a few times. V is TRBV20-1 and J is TRBJ2-3; D unresolved. This CDR3 has 13 residues. Looked up from germline, CDR1 is DFQATT and CDR2 is SNEGSKA (reference sequence). V was pared by 0 bases and J by 3 bases, with 7 bases between. The CDR3 reads CSAREVPTDTQYF. The CDR3 DNA reads as TGCAGTGCTAGAGAAGTGCCGACAGATACGCAGTATTTT.

The table lists this clonotype with many counts. The chain links TRBV7-3 to TRBJ2-1; 8 bases agree with TRBD2. Per the germline V gene, CDR1 is SGHTA and CDR2 is FQGTGA. V lost 6 bases and J lost 6; bases outside the gene matches: 10. The CDR3 extends over 15 amino acids. CDR3 loop: CASSRSGRRGNEQFF. DNA for the CDR3: TGTGCCAGCAGTCGAAGCGGGAGAAGGGGCAATGAGCAGTTCTTC. The entire variable domain, with the rest obtained from reference TRBV7-3 and TRBJ2-1, is as follows: GAGVSQTPSNKVTEKGKYVELRCDPISGHTALYWYRQSLGQGPEFLIYFQGTGAADDSGLPNDRFFAVRPEGSVSTLKIQRTERGDSAVYLCASSRSGRRGNEQFFGPGTRLTVL.

This clonotype showed up just a few times. The gene calls are TRBV18 and TRBJ2-3, with a tentative D call TRBD1 (5 bases). Germline-derived CDR1 and CDR2 are KGHSH and LQKENI. CDR3 length equals 14 residues. V gave up 3 bases and J gave up 2 bases, with 9 bases separating them. CDR3 coding DNA: TGTGCCAGCTCACCCCGACAGACCACAGATACGCAGTATTTT. Translation: CASSPRQTTDTQYF.

There are many counts of this clonotype. The chain has TRBV4-1 and TRBJ2-1; 11 bases line up with TRBD1. With 1 base clipped from V and 0 bases from J, the junction kept 2 bases outside the gene matches. Germline V gene data show CDR1 as MGHRA and CDR2 as YSYEKL. This CDR3 contains 17 residues. CDR3 sequence: CASSQVGTGGSYNEQFF. The CDR3 DNA reads TGCGCCAGCAGCCAAGTGGGGACAGGGGGCTCCTACAATGAGCAGTTCTTC.

In this sample, this clonotype turned up once. A much larger clone differs by one base, so this may be a read error. The chain combines TRBV29-1 with TRBJ2-6; D is ambiguous. This CDR3 has 13 amino acids. V gave up 3 bases and J gave up 0 bases, with 3 bases separating them. Germline loops: CDR1 SQVTM, CDR2 ANQGSEA. CDR3 coding DNA: TGCAGCGTTGAGGGCTCTGGGGCCAACGTCCTGACTTTC. Protein: CSVEGSGANVLTF.

The chain combines TRBV29-1 with TRBJ2-7; D remains ambiguous. The germline V and J ends were trimmed by 0 bases and 0 bases, with 9 bases remaining between them. The CDR3 totals 14 residues. The germline CDR1 and CDR2 sequences are SQVTM and ANQGSEA. CDR3 DNA: TGCAGCGTTGAAGATAACAGCCTCTCCTACGAGCAGTACTTC. This sequence encodes CSVEDNSLSYEQYF.

This clonotype showed up many times. The chain employs TRBV25-1 and TRBJ1-6; D not resolved. Germline V gene lookup returns CDR1 MGHDK and CDR2 SYGVNS. CDR3 size: 14 residues. Trimming shortened V by 4 bases and J by 11 bases, and 15 bases separated the two germline ends. The CDR3 loop reads CASSAQINGPPLHF. CDR3 in DNA: TGTGCCAGCAGTGCCCAAATTAACGGGCCACCCCTCCACTTT.

This chain joins TRBV6-1 and TRBJ1-5; D not certain. Trimming left V 0 bases short and J 5 bases short, with 5 bases between. CDR3 length equals 13 residues. Germline values: CDR1 MNHNS, CDR2 SASEGT. CDR3 amino acids: CASSEAWDQPQHF. The CDR3 region has the DNA TGTGCCAGCAGTGAAGCCTGGGATCAGCCCCAGCATTTT.

The table lists this clonotype with many counts. This sequence joins TRBV3-1 and TRBJ1-1; D may be TRBD1 (5 bases). V was pared by 4 bases and J by 5 bases, with 17 bases between. This CDR3 spans 15 amino acids. CDR1 and CDR2 from the germline V gene are LGHDT and YNNKEL (reference sequence). The CDR3 region is CASSRGRTGGTEAFF. The CDR3 nucleotides read TGTGCCAGCAGCCGCGGCCGGACTGGGGGAACTGAAGCTTTCTTT.

The genes are TRBV7-9 and TRBJ1-2; 10 bases are a match to TRBD1. Germline V gene sequence: CDR1 SEHNR, CDR2 FQNEAQ (reference sequence). V lost 1 base, J lost 6 bases, and 2 bases stayed unmatched. The CDR3 spans 14 residues. The CDR3 coding sequence is TGTGCCAGCAGCTTAGGACAGGGGGCTAATGGCTACACCTTC. It codes for CASSLGQGANGYTF.

The sample holds a few counts of this clonotype. V gene TRBV5-1 combines with J gene TRBJ2-7; unclear D gene. Germline CDR1 SGHRS, CDR2 YFSETQ. The CDR3 covers 16 residues. With 0 bases removed from V and 5 bases from J, the gap between germline ends came to 18 bases. The CDR3 protein is CASSLVAPTLSDEQYF. The CDR3 region has the DNA TGCGCCAGCAGCTTGGTGGCGCCGACGCTCTCGGACGAGCAGTACTTC.

J is TRBJ2-2 and V is TRBV9; D unresolved. The CDR3 extends over 13 amino acids. With 4 bases removed from V and 7 bases from J, the gap between germline ends came to 11 bases. CDR1 and CDR2 (germline): SGDLS, YYNGEE. This CDR3 reads CASSPRLGGELFF. The CDR3 coding sequence is TGTGCCAGCAGCCCTCGACTCGGCGGGGAGCTGTTTTTT.